This T cell receptor (beta chain) originates from a study of T cell changes during pregnancy in multiple sclerosis. The assay was immunoSEQ multiplex PCR, and TCRdb's table has in-frame clones only and misses some. The sample lists about 84,000 clones, about 94% occurring once. Germline CDR1 LNHDA, CDR2 SQIVND (reference sequence). The CDR3 is made up of 10 amino acids. V was cut by 10 bases and J by 4 bases, with 5 bases left in between. Sequences were derived from peripheral blood, sampled in the third trimester of pregnancy. V usage is TRBV19 and J usage is TRBJ2-1; D is unresolved. This clonotype was sampled from a female donor with multiple sclerosis, enrolled in a pregnancy study. CDR3 in amino acids: CATGYNEQFF. CDR3 bases: TGTGCCACAGGATACAATGAGCAGTTCTTC.